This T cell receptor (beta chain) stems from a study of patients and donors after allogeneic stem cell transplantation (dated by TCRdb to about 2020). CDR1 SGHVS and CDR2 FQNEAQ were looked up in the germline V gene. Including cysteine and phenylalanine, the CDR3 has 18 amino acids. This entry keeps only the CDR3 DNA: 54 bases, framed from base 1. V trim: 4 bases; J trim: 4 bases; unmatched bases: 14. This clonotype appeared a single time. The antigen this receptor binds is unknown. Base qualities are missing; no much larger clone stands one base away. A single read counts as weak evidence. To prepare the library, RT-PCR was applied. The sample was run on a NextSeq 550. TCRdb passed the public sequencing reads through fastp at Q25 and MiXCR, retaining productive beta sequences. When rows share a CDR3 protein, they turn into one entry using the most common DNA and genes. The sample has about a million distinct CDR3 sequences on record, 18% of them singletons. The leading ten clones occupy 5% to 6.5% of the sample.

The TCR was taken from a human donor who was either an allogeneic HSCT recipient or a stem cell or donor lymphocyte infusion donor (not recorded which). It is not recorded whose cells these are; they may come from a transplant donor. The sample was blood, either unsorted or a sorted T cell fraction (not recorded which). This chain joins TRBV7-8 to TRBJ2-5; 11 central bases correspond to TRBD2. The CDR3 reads CASSSLSLAGGQRETQYF. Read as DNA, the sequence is TGTGCCAGCAGCTCCCTTTCTTTAGCGGGGGGGCAGCGAGAGACCCAGTACTTC. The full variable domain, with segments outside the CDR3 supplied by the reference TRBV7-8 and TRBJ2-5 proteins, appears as GAGVSQSPRYKVAKRGQDVALRCDPISGHVSLFWYQQALGQGPEFLTYFQNEAQLDKSGLPSDRFFAERPEGSVSTLKIQRTQQEDSAVYLCASSSLSLAGGQRETQYFGPGTRLLVL.